One and the same sample provided the 29 T cell receptor beta chains below, sequenced in a study of T-cell memory formation after mild COVID-19. TCRdb reprocessed the 5' RACE reads with MiXCR, giving one entry per CDR3 protein. The data contain some 88,000 distinct CDR3 sequences, 20% to 30% of them singletons. The specimen sequenced was PBMCs or a T cell subset sorted from them (not recorded which). Every receptor here comes from a man between 18 and 29 years old who had mild COVID-19 (a few samples of this study predate the infection). Cell type and time point are not known.

This rearrangement joins TRBV4-3 to TRBJ2-7; unclear D gene. The CDR3 consists of 13 residues. Germline assignment: CDR1 LGHNA and CDR2 YSLEER. V was cut by 3 bases and J by 1 base, with 7 bases left in between. The CDR3 nucleotides are TGCGCCAGCAGCCACGCCGGGTCCTACGAGCAGTACTTC. It is translated as CASSHAGSYEQYF.

The chain combines TRBV6-6 with TRBJ2-4; 8 nucleotides line up with TRBD1. The V gene's germline CDR1 is MNHNY and CDR2 SVGAGI (reference sequence). J gave up 6 bases and V 5 bases, and 12 bases lay outside the gene matches. CDR3 length equals 16 residues. CDR3 DNA: TGTGCCAGCAGTCCTACCGCCAGGGGGCTTTTAAACATTCAGTACTTC. Amino acids: CASSPTARGLLNIQYF.

This rearrangement joins TRBV29-1 to TRBJ1-1, with D possibly being TRBD1 (5 bases). V lost 6 bases and J lost 1, with 15 bases in between. Looked up from germline, CDR1 is SQVTM and CDR2 is ANQGSEA. The CDR3 consists of 14 residues. This CDR3 reads CSVRPADRNTEAFF. The CDR3, as DNA: TGCAGCGTCCGACCGGCAGACAGGAACACTGAAGCTTTCTTT.

This clonotype was counted once. The chain uses TRBV7-6 and TRBJ1-2; TRBD1 agrees at 9 bases. The CDR3 extends over 17 amino acids. Trimming removed 5 bases from V and 8 bases from J; junction bases left unmatched: 18. Germline CDR1 is SGHVS and CDR2 is FNYEAQ. CDR3 residues: CASSPNGQGLGLSGYTF. CDR3 in DNA: TGTGCCAGCAGCCCGAATGGACAGGGGCTAGGGCTATCCGGCTACACCTTC.

The table lists this clonotype with a few counts. The V call is TRBV9, the J call TRBJ2-7; 10 bases align to TRBD2. Germline trimming cut 4 bases from V and 3 bases from J; bases unmatched to any gene: 7. CDR1 and CDR2 (germline): SGDLS, YYNGEE. CDR3 length: 15 residues. The CDR3 nucleotides are TGTGCCAGCAGCTCAGGGAAGCGGGGGGGCTACGAGCAGTACTTC. Translation gives CASSSGKRGGYEQYF.

The chain uses TRBV6-2 or TRBV6-3 and TRBJ2-1; TRBD2 is a possible D gene (6 bases). Trimming took off 7 bases at V and 9 bases at J, with 13 bases between the two ends. The CDR3 extends over 12 amino acids. Germline V gene data show CDR1 as MNHEY and CDR2 as SVGEGT. The CDR3 loop reads CASNPGTFEQFF. As DNA, the CDR3 is TGTGCCAGCAACCCCGGGACTTTTGAGCAGTTCTTC.

The chain couples TRBV7-8 to TRBJ2-5; 8 nucleotides agree with TRBD2. J gave up 9 bases and V 5 bases, and 20 bases lay outside the gene matches. The germline V gene has CDR1 SGHVS and CDR2 FQNEAQ. The CDR3 is made up of 17 amino acids. The CDR3 reads CASSTWGAGGTRAAQYF. The CDR3, as DNA: TGTGCCAGCAGCACCTGGGGGGCGGGGGGAACAAGAGCGGCCCAGTACTTC.

This clonotype was seen a few times. The gene calls are TRBV7-9 and TRBJ2-5, with D possibly TRBD2 on 7 matching bases. Germline loops: CDR1 SEHNR, CDR2 FQNEAQ (reference sequence). Trimming took off 6 bases at V and 1 base at J, with 15 bases between the two ends. The CDR3 sequence is 15 residues long. The CDR3 loop reads CASRLRGALQETQYF. CDR3 DNA sequence: TGTGCCAGCAGACTACGGGGGGCTCTCCAAGAGACCCAGTACTTC.

A few counts support this clonotype. The chain links TRBV6-2 or TRBV6-3 to TRBJ1-1; 8 bases match TRBD1. Germline lookup yields CDR1 MNHEY and CDR2 SVGEGT. The CDR3 runs to 13 residues. After removal of 4 bases from V and 6 bases from J, the junction contained 4 bases not matched to a gene. The CDR3 reads CASSSTGVAEAFF. DNA of the CDR3: TGTGCCAGCAGTTCGACAGGGGTGGCTGAAGCTTTCTTT.

This clonotype was seen a handful of times. The rearrangement joins TRBV5-1 to TRBJ2-5, with D possibly called TRBD1 or TRBD2 (5 bases each). Trimming took off 6 bases at V and 2 bases at J, with 14 bases between the two ends. The germline V gene has CDR1 SGHRS and CDR2 YFSETQ. The CDR3 covers 14 residues. CDR3 coding DNA: TGCGCCAGCACCGTCCGGGGCCGACAAGAGACCCAGTACTTC. This translates into CASTVRGRQETQYF.

This chain links TRBV7-9 with TRBJ2-7; D gene uncertain. The V gene's germline CDR1 is SEHNR and CDR2 FQNEAQ (reference sequence). V dropped 1 base and J dropped 0 bases, with 4 bases sitting between them. The CDR3 runs to 13 residues. CDR3: CASSLDGSYEQYV. CDR3 bases: TGTGCCAGCAGCTTAGATGGCTCCTACGAGCAGTACGTC.

This clonotype was counted only a few times. The gene calls are TRBV5-1 and TRBJ2-7, with TRBD2 identical over 11 bases. With 0 bases clipped from V and 3 bases from J, the junction kept 2 bases outside the gene matches. Looked up from germline, CDR1 is SGHRS and CDR2 is YFSETQ. The length of the CDR3 is 15 residues. CDR3 DNA sequence: TGCGCCAGCAGCTTGGGACTAGCGGGGTACTACGAGCAGTACTTC. Translated: CASSLGLAGYYEQYF.

V and J are TRBV4-2 and TRBJ2-3; 9 nucleotides line up with TRBD2. CDR3 size: 16 residues. The V and J ends lost 0 bases and 7 bases, in that order; junction bases with no gene match: 8. Germline V CDR1 and CDR2: LGHNA, YNFKEQ. CDR3 in DNA: TGTGCCAGCAGCCAAGAGGCGGGGGGGCTGTCGAATACGCAGTATTTT. Protein: CASSQEAGGLSNTQYF.

This clonotype was recorded a few times. The chain joins TRBV6-2 or TRBV6-3 to TRBJ1-3; D is perhaps TRBD1 (6 bases). Germline CDR1 and CDR2: MNHEY and SVGEGT. The CDR3 spans 17 residues. The V and J ends lost 5 bases and 0 bases respectively, with 17 bases between them. CDR3 nucleotide sequence: TGTGCCAGCAGTATAACCGGGACACCGACCTCTGGAAACACCATATATTTT. This codes for CASSITGTPTSGNTIYF.

In this sample, this clonotype turned up many times. The chain employs TRBV6-4 and TRBJ1-1; the D gene is possibly TRBD1 (6 bases). The CDR3 contains 14 residues. Trimming removed 3 bases from V and 3 bases from J, with 11 bases in between. The germline gives CDR1 MRHNA, CDR2 SNTAGT. The CDR3: CASSEGGEDTEAFF. The CDR3 DNA follows: TGTGCCAGCAGTGAAGGGGGGGAGGACACTGAAGCTTTCTTT.

Only a few counts were recorded for this clonotype. This chain's CDR3 is CASSLSMGNTIYF. The CDR3 bases are TGTGCCAGCAGTTTATCGATGGGAAACACCATATATTTT. The chain couples TRBV27 to TRBJ1-3, with D unclear. CDR1 and CDR2 (germline): MNHEY, SMNVEV (reference sequence). Trimming cost V 0 bases and J 4 bases, with 4 bases left between them. This CDR3 is built from 13 residues.

This clonotype appeared a few times. The rearrangement links TRBV11-2 to TRBJ2-7, with 9 bases aligning to TRBD1. The CDR3 covers 16 residues. CDR1 is SGHAT and CDR2 is FQNNGV in the germline V gene. J was trimmed by 3 bases and V by 3 bases; bases with no gene match: 9. The CDR3 protein is CASSFPMGTGYYEQYF. The CDR3 nucleotides read TGTGCCAGCAGCTTTCCCATGGGGACAGGGTACTACGAGCAGTACTTC.

V is TRBV7-9 and J is TRBJ1-2; no definite D call. The CDR3 has 14 residues. Germline V gives CDR1 SEHNR, CDR2 FQNEAQ (reference sequence). V lost 1 base and J 6 bases, leaving 12 bases between the germline ends. The DNA of the CDR3 is TGTGCCAGCAGCTTAGGTTTCGGGCAGGATGGCTACACCTTC. The encoded protein is CASSLGFGQDGYTF.

This clonotype appeared a few times. The CDR3 region is CATGVEPQHF. The DNA of the CDR3 is TGTGCCACCGGAGTGGAGCCCCAGCATTTT. The chain recombines TRBV6-2 or TRBV6-3 with TRBJ1-5; D gene ambiguous. The V gene lost 10 bases and the J gene lost 8 bases, with 9 bases spanning the gap. Germline values: CDR1 MNHEY, CDR2 SVGEGT. The CDR3 spans 10 residues.

This clonotype was picked up many times. The genes are TRBV5-1 and TRBJ1-6; a weak D match, TRBD1 (6 bases). This CDR3 comprises 14 residues. Trimming removed 0 bases from V and 6 bases from J, with 7 bases in between. The germline V gene encodes CDR1 SGHRS and CDR2 YFSETQ. This chain's CDR3 is CASSLGQVNSPLHF. CDR3 sequence (DNA): TGCGCCAGCAGCTTGGGACAGGTTAATTCACCCCTCCACTTT.

This chain uses TRBV7-9 with TRBJ2-2; D gene ambiguous. Germline lookup yields CDR1 SEHNR and CDR2 FQNEAQ (reference sequence). This CDR3 has 13 amino acids. V lost 8 bases and J 1 base, leaving 8 bases between the germline ends. The CDR3 is CASRVQNTGELFF. DNA of the CDR3: TGTGCCAGCCGGGTACAGAACACCGGGGAGCTGTTTTTT.

The genes are TRBV30 and TRBJ2-3; TRBD1 might be the D (6 bases). The CDR3 has 15 residues. Germline loops: CDR1 GTSNPN, CDR2 SVGIG (reference sequence). Between the trimmed V and J ends, which lost 4 bases and 2 bases, there was a span of 16 bases. This chain's CDR3 is CAWKPGHHITDTQYF. The CDR3 nucleotides read TGTGCCTGGAAACCGGGACATCACATCACAGATACGCAGTATTTT.

The chain uses TRBV4-1 and TRBJ1-2; 9 positions agree with TRBD1. Germline V gene data show CDR1 as MGHRA and CDR2 as YSYEKL. V was pared by 5 bases and J by 2 bases, with 12 bases of the junction left unmatched. The CDR3 has 17 residues. The CDR3 is CASSTRDRDFGNYGYTF. CDR3 coding DNA: TGCGCCAGCAGCACCAGGGACAGGGATTTTGGCAACTATGGCTACACCTTC.

The V gene is TRBV20-1, the J gene TRBJ2-1; possibly TRBD2 for D (6 bases). V was trimmed by 0 bases and J by 6 bases, leaving 18 bases between them. The CDR3 has 16 residues. The V gene's germline CDR1 is DFQATT and CDR2 SNEGSKA (reference sequence). The CDR3 is CSARDRAGLLTNEQFF. In DNA, the CDR3 is TGCAGTGCTAGAGATCGGGCGGGACTCCTTACCAATGAGCAGTTCTTC.

DNA for the CDR3: TGCGCCAGCAGTGAGGGGACTCGGCACGAGCAGTACGTC. Translation: CASSEGTRHEQYV. The rearrangement joins TRBV10-2 to TRBJ2-7; D is perhaps TRBD2 (6 bases). This CDR3 comprises 13 residues. V gave up 2 bases and J gave up 5 bases, with 10 bases separating them. Germline V gives CDR1 WSHSY, CDR2 SAAADI.

The chain is built from TRBV6-5 and TRBJ2-3, with TRBD1 as a possible D gene (5 bases). Deletions cut 5 bases from V and 1 base from J, with 13 bases between. Germline V CDR1 and CDR2: MNHEY, SVGAGI. The CDR3 consists of 15 residues. This chain's CDR3 is CASSARVEGTDTQYF. The CDR3 nucleotides are TGTGCCAGCAGTGCCAGGGTAGAGGGCACAGATACGCAGTATTTT.

This chain's CDR3 is CASSYSGGDYEQYF. The CDR3 nucleotides are TGTGCCAGCAGTTACTCAGGGGGTGACTACGAGCAGTACTTC. The chain carries TRBV6-5 and TRBJ2-7; tentative D call: TRBD1 (6 bases). The length of the CDR3 is 14 residues. V was shortened by 0 bases and J by 3 bases, with 9 bases between the two germline ends. Germline V gives CDR1 MNHEY, CDR2 SVGAGI.

The CDR3 region is CASSLLGQGAYGYTF. CDR3 nucleotides: TGTGCCAGCAGCTTATTGGGACAGGGGGCCTATGGCTACACCTTC. The chain combines TRBV7-2 with TRBJ1-2; TRBD1 agrees at 12 bases. Germline V gene lookup returns CDR1 SGHTA and CDR2 FQGNSA. J lost 4 bases, V lost 2 bases, and 2 bases had no gene match. The CDR3 is 15 residues long. Complete variable domain (other parts from reference TRBV7-2 and TRBJ1-2): GAGVSQSPSNKVTEKGKDVELRCDPISGHTALYWYRQSLGQGLEFLIYFQGNSAPDKSGLPSDRFSAERTGGSVSTLTIQRTQQEDSAVYLCASSLLGQGAYGYTFGSGTRLTVV.

The sample holds a few counts of this clonotype. The V gene is TRBV7-3, the J gene TRBJ2-1; D possibly corresponds to TRBD2 (5 bases). Germline assignment: CDR1 SGHTA and CDR2 FQGTGA. V lost 3 bases and J lost 5, with 11 bases in between. The CDR3 has 14 amino acids. CDR3 sequence (DNA): TGTGCCAGCAGCTTCCGGGAAAGGGACAATGAGCAGTTCTTC. As protein: CASSFRERDNEQFF.